These 3 T cell receptor beta chains share one sample of origin, sequenced in a study of vaccination effects on CD4 cells after COVID-19. Antigen-specific CD4+ T cells were first expanded with viral peptide pools by the ViraFEST assay and only then sequenced. CD4+ T cells were isolated after 10 days of culture. BNT162b2 vaccine or mRNA-1273 vaccine was given to participants in two doses. No antigen has been assigned to these receptors. Assay: immunoSEQ multiplex PCR; the TCRdb copy retains only in-frame clones and omits some. This sample has some 69,000 clones; 74% occur once, and the top ten carry 1.5% to 1.8%. The material sequenced was CD4+ T cells from PBMCs cultured with HCoV-229E spike peptides, taken after COVID-19 vaccination. The receptors derive from a human donor who received a COVID-19 vaccine.

The J gene is TRBJ1-5, the V gene TRBV6-6; D is possibly TRBD1 (6 bases). With 7 bases removed from V and 5 bases from J, the gap between germline ends came to 15 bases. Germline V gene sequence: CDR1 MNHNY, CDR2 SVGAGI (reference sequence). The CDR3 has 14 amino acids. The CDR3 loop reads CASNLEQGYQPQHF. The CDR3 DNA reads TGTGCCAGCAACCTCGAACAGGGTTATCAGCCCCAGCATTTT.

The V call is TRBV10-3, the J call TRBJ2-1, with 11 bases identical to TRBD1. Trimming removed 5 bases from V and 5 bases from J; junction bases left unmatched: 5. The CDR3 consists of 15 residues. Germline V gene sequence: CDR1 ENHRY, CDR2 SYGVKD. Written as DNA, the CDR3 is TGTGCCATCAGTTCCGGACAGGGGGCGGACAATGAGCAGTTCTTC. It specifies CAISSGQGADNEQFF.

The V call is TRBV12-3 or TRBV12-4, the J call TRBJ2-3; either TRBD1 or TRBD2 may supply D (5 bases each). V lost 2 bases, J lost 7 bases, and 10 bases lay in between. CDR3 length: 13 residues. This chain's CDR3 is CASSLIGGNTQYF. The CDR3 region has the DNA TGTGCCAGCAGTTTAATTGGGGGAAATACGCAGTATTTT.